Given below is one TCR beta chain in context. Germline V lookup: CDR1 SGHVS, CDR2 FQNEAQ. The V gene lost 0 bases and the J gene lost 4 bases, with 10 bases spanning the gap. This CDR3 spans 14 amino acids. The data belong to a study of T cell changes during pregnancy in multiple sclerosis. Method: immunoSEQ multiplex PCR; TCRdb's copy keeps in-frame clones and lacks some. The sample includes 70,000 to 95,000 clones, around 90% of them seen just once. V gene TRBV7-8 combines with J gene TRBJ2-7; no clear D. The source is a female donor with multiple sclerosis, enrolled in a pregnancy study. The material was CD4+ T cells from peripheral blood mononuclear cells, obtained in the second trimester of pregnancy. The CDR3 loop is CASSLARTRYEQYF. The CDR3 DNA sequence: TGTGCCAGCAGCTTAGCCCGAACCAGATACGAGCAGTACTTC.